Below, 18 T cell receptor beta chains from the same sample are listed, as sequenced in a study of graft-versus-host responses after intestinal transplantation (TCRdb year 2021). No antigen has been identified for these receptors. Read against the paper, the sample's time point label means: cells obtained before transplantation from donor or recipient. Library prep was done by the immunoSEQ multiplex PCR assay. As stored in TCRdb, this immuneACCESS dataset retains in-frame rearrangements with V and J assigned. A fraction of the clones does not appear; measured against another copy, unresolved V genes explain less than half of the discrepancy, and the remainder lacks a known reason. This sample gives around 99,000 clones in total; about 92% of them show up just once. The ten largest account for 1.5% to 2.5% of the sample. The starting material was unstimulated CD8+ T cells sorted from spleen or lymph node cells, obtained before intestinal transplant. These receptors all stem from a human donor who received an intestinal transplant.

The CDR3 loop reads CASTNSIPSAGGNEQYF. CDR3 bases: TGTGCCAGCACAAACTCGATCCCCTCTGCCGGGGGTAACGAGCAGTACTTC. The J gene is TRBJ2-7, the V gene TRBV25-1; possibly TRBD2 for D (6 bases). Trimming removed 7 bases at V and 5 bases at J, with 27 bases between. The V gene's germline CDR1 is MGHDK and CDR2 SYGVNS. This CDR3 comprises 17 residues.

V and J are TRBV7-9 and TRBJ2-7; 7 bases map to TRBD1. J gave up 1 base and V 0 bases, and 3 bases lay outside the gene matches. This CDR3 region has 15 residues. Germline CDR1 is SEHNR and CDR2 is FQNEAQ (reference sequence). The CDR3 sequence: CASSLAATGSYEQYF. CDR3 in DNA: TGTGCCAGCAGCTTAGCTGCGACAGGGTCCTACGAGCAGTACTTC.

The J gene is TRBJ1-2, the V gene TRBV9; possible D gene TRBD1, 5 bases. The germline V gene encodes CDR1 SGDLS and CDR2 YYNGEE. The ends were cut back, 3 bases at V and 2 bases at J, with 14 bases in the middle. CDR3 length: 15 residues. CDR3 in amino acids: CASSGRQPSNYGYTF. CDR3 sequence (DNA): TGTGCCAGCAGCGGGCGACAGCCGTCAAACTATGGCTACACCTTC.

V gene TRBV6-5 combines with J gene TRBJ1-2; 9 nucleotides match TRBD1. The CDR3 spans 12 residues. V was pared by 6 bases and J by 8 bases, with 4 bases of the junction left unmatched. Per the germline V gene, CDR1 is MNHEY and CDR2 is SVGAGI. The CDR3 here is CASRMGTGGYTF. In DNA form, the CDR3 reads TGTGCCAGCAGAATGGGGACAGGGGGCTACACCTTC.

This chain joins TRBV27 and TRBJ2-1; 8 positions match TRBD1. V shed 6 bases, J shed 5 bases, and the junction held 9 bases outside the gene matches. The CDR3 has 15 amino acids. Per the germline V gene, CDR1 is MNHEY and CDR2 is SMNVEV (reference sequence). The DNA of the CDR3 is TGTGCCAGCAGACGGGACAGGACAGGACACAATGAGCAGTTCTTC. It is translated as CASRRDRTGHNEQFF.

The V call is TRBV7-9, the J call TRBJ1-3, with D unresolved. The CDR3 is 12 amino acids. V lost 0 bases and J 8 bases, leaving 5 bases between the germline ends. The germline gives CDR1 SEHNR, CDR2 FQNEAQ (reference sequence). CDR3 DNA sequence: TGTGCCAGCAGCTTAGCGTCTGACACCATATATTTT. This translates into CASSLASDTIYF.

In its sample, this clone was seen once. V gene TRBV5-6 combines with J gene TRBJ1-1; no firm D call. The V end was cut by 0 bases, the J end by 7 bases, with 10 bases between. Looked up from germline, CDR1 is SGHDT and CDR2 is YYEEEE. This CDR3 region has 13 residues. CDR3: CASSLVNGVEAFF. The CDR3, as DNA: TGTGCCAGCAGCTTGGTGAACGGAGTTGAAGCTTTCTTT.

The chain carries TRBV11-2 and TRBJ2-1; weak D call: TRBD2 (6 bases). The CDR3 is 19 amino acids. V was pared by 0 bases and J by 9 bases, with 27 bases between. Germline V lookup: CDR1 SGHAT, CDR2 FQNNGV. The CDR3 sequence: CASSLDQAVAGTPPGEQFF. Here the CDR3 DNA reads TGTGCCAGCAGCTTAGATCAAGCTGTGGCGGGGACGCCGCCCGGTGAGCAGTTCTTC.

V and J are TRBV6-1 and TRBJ2-7; the D gene is possibly TRBD1 (6 bases). CDR1 and CDR2 (germline): MNHNS, SASEGT. The length of the CDR3 is 11 residues. Deletions cut 6 bases from V and 12 bases from J, with 15 bases between. In nucleotides, the CDR3 is TGTGCCAGCAGAGAACTTACCAGGGGGTACTTC. Its translation is CASRELTRGYF.

The chain employs TRBV4-3 and TRBJ2-1; D not certain. The CDR3 totals 14 residues. V shed 0 bases and J shed 3 bases, with 6 bases lying between them. The germline V gene encodes CDR1 LGHNA and CDR2 YSLEER. The CDR3 region is CASSQDQNYNEQFF. The CDR3, as DNA: TGCGCCAGCAGCCAAGATCAGAACTACAATGAGCAGTTCTTC.

This sequence joins TRBV25-1 and TRBJ1-4; no definite D call. V lost 5 bases and J 3 bases, leaving 13 bases between the germline ends. Germline CDR1 and CDR2: MGHDK and SYGVNS. The CDR3 totals 15 residues. The CDR3 loop reads CASSSHTIPNEKLFF. The CDR3 coding sequence is TGTGCCAGCAGTAGTCACACAATTCCTAATGAAAAACTGTTTTTT.

This clone turned up a few times. This chain connects TRBV5-1 to TRBJ2-7; 7 bases match TRBD1. The CDR3 spans 12 residues. Germline loops: CDR1 SGHRS, CDR2 YFSETQ. V shed 7 bases and J 2 bases; nucleotides not matched to a gene: 3. The CDR3 DNA reads as TGCGCCAGCGGGCAGGGGGCCTACGAGCAGTACTTC. Amino acids: CASGQGAYEQYF. Variable domain in full (rest from reference TRBV5-1 and TRBJ2-7): KAGVTQTPRYLIKTRGQQVTLSCSPISGHRSVSWYQQTPGQGLQFLFEYFSETQRNKGNFPGRFSGRQFSNSRSEMNVSTLELGDSALYLCASGQGAYEQYFGPGTRLTVT.

This chain uses TRBV30 with TRBJ1-2; TRBD1 agrees at 8 bases. Germline V gene sequence: CDR1 GTSNPN, CDR2 SVGIG (reference sequence). V was clipped by 1 base and J by 3 bases; unmatched bases: 10. The CDR3 covers 16 residues. The CDR3 sequence is CAWSAQDRVWDYGYTF. The CDR3 DNA sequence: TGTGCCTGGAGTGCCCAGGACAGGGTTTGGGACTATGGCTACACCTTC.

This sequence joins TRBV13 and TRBJ2-7, with 8 bases lining up with TRBD1. The CDR3 loop spans 15 amino acids. CDR1 PRHDT and CDR2 FYEKMQ come from the germline V gene (reference sequence). V was pared by 5 bases and J by 5 bases, with 11 bases of the junction left unmatched. In DNA form, the CDR3 reads TGTGCCAGCAGCCCATACATCACAGGGGGGAACGAGCAGTACTTC. Protein product: CASSPYITGGNEQYF.

This chain connects TRBV23-1 to TRBJ1-2; D is ambiguous. TRBV23-1 is known as an ORF, though its function is uncertain. CDR3 length: 15 amino acids. V lost 0 bases, J lost 8 bases, and 16 bases lay in between. CDR3 sequence: CASSQSKGFSGGYTF. For the CDR3, the DNA is TGCGCCAGCAGTCAATCGAAGGGATTTTCGGGGGGCTACACCTTC.

This sequence joins TRBV4-1 and TRBJ1-5; D gene unclear. The germline V and J ends were trimmed by 2 bases and 4 bases, with 6 bases remaining between them. CDR1 MGHRA and CDR2 YSYEKL come from the germline V gene. The CDR3 is 13 residues long. The CDR3 region has the DNA TGCGCCAGCAGCCAAAATCATAATCAGCCCCAGCATTTT. Its protein is CASSQNHNQPQHF.

This chain joins TRBV5-6 and TRBJ2-5, with D uncertain. The CDR3 is 14 amino acids. V was cut by 0 bases and J by 2 bases, with 8 bases left in between. Germline V gives CDR1 SGHDT, CDR2 YYEEEE. CDR3 bases: TGTGCCAGCAGCTTGGCACAAGTTCAAGAGACCCAGTACTTC. Translation: CASSLAQVQETQYF.

The gene calls are TRBV2 and TRBJ1-6, with 8 nucleotides matching TRBD1. CDR1 and CDR2 from the germline V gene are SNHLY and FYNNEI. This CDR3 contains 15 residues. Unmatched junction bases numbered 11, after V lost 7 bases and J lost 9 bases. The CDR3 region is CASILGQGAVSPLHF. The CDR3 nucleotides read TGTGCCAGCATCCTGGGGCAGGGGGCGGTTTCACCCCTCCACTTT.